The clone carrying this T cell receptor (beta chain) was picked up many times. Its cognate antigen is unknown. The source material, RNA transcripts, was used to amplify TCR beta CDR3 regions. HTBI primers were employed in a first-round RT-PCR of the TCR CDR3. TCRdb re-derived calls from the multiplex PCR reads in MiXCR, one entry per CDR3 protein. The repertoire holds about 350,000 distinct CDR3 sequences, with roughly 18% as singletons. The J segment lost 6 bases and the V segment lost 0 bases, leaving 2 bases of the junction unmatched. There are 15 residues in the CDR3. Germline assignment: CDR1 MNHEY and CDR2 SVGAGI. The sample originates from a study of T cells in Graves' hyperthyroidism and ophthalmopathy. Thyroid ultrasound, orbital computed tomography, clinical symptoms, and serum thyroxine and TRAb underpinned diagnoses. Study-wide points: From stable hyperthyroidism, ophthalmopathy was separated by a 13 V-J model. The model predicted ophthalmopathy a median roughly 6.5 months before onset.

Sequenced: blood. The V and J genes are TRBV6-5 and TRBJ2-2; 9 bases map to TRBD1. This TCR came from a woman aged 40-49 years with Graves' ophthalmopathy. In DNA, the CDR3 is TGTGCCAGCAGTTACTCGACAGGGGGACCCGGGGAGCTGTTTTTT. This encodes CASSYSTGGPGELFF.